This entry concerns a single T cell receptor beta chain. It has no known antigen specificity. No qualities accompany the bases; no much larger clone lies one base away. Every diabetic patient fulfilled standard classification criteria for type 1 or type 2 diabetes, and glucose and C-peptide were measured using WHO-recommended methods. Donors were excluded if they had other autoimmune diseases or infections within the previous four weeks. A ten-milliliter sample of peripheral blood was drawn from every participant. LymphoPrep density separation was used to isolate PBMCs. The instrument was an Illumina MiSeq. TCRbeta CDR3 amplification used genomic DNA from the sorted T cell subsets as template. Multiplex PCR with 30 forward and 13 reverse primers amplified the TCRbeta CDR3 region. PCR products were purified with AMPure XP beads, after which indices and adaptors were added in a second approximately 25-cycle PCR. Before sequencing, the QIAquick Gel Extraction Kit was used to gel-purify the libraries. The paper's processing steps were these. Paired-end reads were merged with FLASH and aligned to IMGT V, D and J germline references using IgBLAST. After reads whose alignment identity to germline references fell below 70% were discarded, about 11 million reads remained study-wide. CDR3 boundaries, reading frame and productivity were assigned according to IMGT definitions. Highly-expanded clones were defined as clones making up 1% or more of reads, and normalized Shannon entropy was used to measure diversity. Unpaired two-tailed t-tests were used to test for differences in Shannon entropy between groups. TCRdb passed the public sequencing reads through fastp at Q25 and MiXCR, retaining productive beta sequences. All rows with the same CDR3 protein become a single entry with the most common DNA and genes. TCRdb, not the authors, supplied the V and J calls. This sample comprises about 250,000 distinct CDR3 sequences, roughly 44% of them detected only once. The biggest ten clones account for around 15% of the sample.

The CDR3 numbers 13 residues from cysteine through phenylalanine. CDR3 DNA is the only sequence kept; it has 39 bases, read in frame from the first base. Based on the germline V gene, the CDR1 and CDR2 sequences are MNHEY and SVGAGI. V is reduced by 6 bases and J by 3 bases, leaving a spacing of 11 bases between them. This entry comes from a study of type 1 and type 2 diabetes patients listed by TCRdb under 2016. In terms of the full investigation: Fewer than 10 type 1 diabetes patients, a few type 2 diabetes patients and roughly 6 nondiabetic controls, all recruited in China, made up the cohort. Across the study, CD4+ and CD8+ T cells were positively selected from PBMCs by means of CD4 or CD8 MicroBeads on MACS columns. A total of 15 million to 20 million paired-end reads were generated across the whole study. The study profiled TCRbeta repertoires by high-throughput sequencing to compare type 1 diabetes, type 2 diabetes and nondiabetic individuals. Type 2 diabetes patients were included as a disease comparison group for the type 1 diabetes patients. When roughly 20-cycle amplification was compared with roughly 24-cycle amplification, V gene usage looked similar, suggesting that primer efficiencies were similar and PCR bias was random. Paired-end sequencing of TCRbeta libraries was performed on Illumina HiSeq 2000 or MiSeq instruments.

The paper as a whole reports these results and caveats: In both CD4+ and CD8+ T cells, type 2 diabetes repertoires were highly diverse, with diversity significantly greater than that of type 1 diabetes repertoires. V and J gene usage patterns of type 2 diabetes and control samples were highly correlated, averaging around 0.97 between samples. Type 2 diabetes patients had few highly-expanded CD4+ clones (median one), and those clones made up a median around 3.7% of reads. The study groups were not matched for age and gender, which could bias interpretation. Because only a limited number of T2D and control samples were sequenced, some T1D-only HECs might also be present in more T2D or control samples.

This TCR was sampled from a man aged 18 to 35 with type 2 diabetes. This chain joins TRBV6-5 to TRBJ1-2, with the D segment identity uncertain. The source material was peripheral blood mononuclear cells (PBMCs). The CDR3 region reads CASSPIGYYGYTF. Read as DNA, the sequence is TGTGCCAGCAGCCCGATAGGCTACTATGGCTACACCTTC.